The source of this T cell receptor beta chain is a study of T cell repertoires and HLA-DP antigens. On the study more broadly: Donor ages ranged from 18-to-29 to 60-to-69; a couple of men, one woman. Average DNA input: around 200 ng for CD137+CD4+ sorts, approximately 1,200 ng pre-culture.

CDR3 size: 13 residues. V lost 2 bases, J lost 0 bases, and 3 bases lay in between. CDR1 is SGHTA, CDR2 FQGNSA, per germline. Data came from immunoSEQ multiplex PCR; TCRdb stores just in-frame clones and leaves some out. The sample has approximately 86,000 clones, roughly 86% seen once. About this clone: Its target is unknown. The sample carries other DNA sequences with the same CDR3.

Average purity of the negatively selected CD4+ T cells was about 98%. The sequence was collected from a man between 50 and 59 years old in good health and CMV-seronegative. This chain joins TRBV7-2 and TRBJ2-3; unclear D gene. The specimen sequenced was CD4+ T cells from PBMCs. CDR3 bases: TGTGCCAGCAGCTTACCAAGCACAGATACGCAGTATTTT. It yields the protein CASSLPSTDTQYF.